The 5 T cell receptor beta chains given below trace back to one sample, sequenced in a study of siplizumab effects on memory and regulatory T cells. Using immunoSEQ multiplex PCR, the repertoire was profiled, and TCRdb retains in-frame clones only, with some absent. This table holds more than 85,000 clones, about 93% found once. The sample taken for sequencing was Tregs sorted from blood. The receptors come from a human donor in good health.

The CDR3 loop is CAISPGTLNQPQHF. The DNA of the CDR3 is TGTGCCATCAGCCCCGGGACCTTGAATCAGCCCCAGCATTTT. This chain links TRBV10-3 with TRBJ1-5, with TRBD1 as a possible D gene (5 bases). V lost 6 bases and J 4 bases, leaving 13 bases between the germline ends. The CDR3 covers 14 residues. Germline CDR1 ENHRY, CDR2 SYGVKD.

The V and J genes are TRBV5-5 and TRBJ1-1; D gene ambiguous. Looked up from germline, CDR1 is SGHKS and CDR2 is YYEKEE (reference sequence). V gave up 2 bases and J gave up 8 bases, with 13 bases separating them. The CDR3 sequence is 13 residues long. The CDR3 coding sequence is TGTGCCAGCAGCTTTAGGGTTCCCTCCGAAGCTTTCTTT. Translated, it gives CASSFRVPSEAFF.

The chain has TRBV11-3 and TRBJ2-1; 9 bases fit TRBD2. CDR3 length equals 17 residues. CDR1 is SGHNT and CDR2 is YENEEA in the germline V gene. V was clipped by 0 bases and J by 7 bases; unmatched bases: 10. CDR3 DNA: TGTGCCAGCAGCTTAGATGGCCTTCGCGGGAGGGGTAATGAGCAGTTCTTC. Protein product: CASSLDGLRGRGNEQFF. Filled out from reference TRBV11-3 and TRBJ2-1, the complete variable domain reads EAGVVQSPRYKIIEKKQPVAFWCNPISGHNTLYWYLQNLGQGPELLIRYENEEAVDDSQLPKDRFSAERLKGVDSTLKIQPAELGDSAVYLCASSLDGLRGRGNEQFFGPGTRLTVL.

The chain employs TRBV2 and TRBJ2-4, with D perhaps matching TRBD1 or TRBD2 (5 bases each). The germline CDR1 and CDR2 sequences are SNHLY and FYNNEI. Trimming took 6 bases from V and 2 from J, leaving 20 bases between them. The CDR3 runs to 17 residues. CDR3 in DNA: TGTGCCAGCAGGGCCGAATGGGGGAGCTTGTCCAAAAACATTCAGTACTTC. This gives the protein CASRAEWGSLSKNIQYF.

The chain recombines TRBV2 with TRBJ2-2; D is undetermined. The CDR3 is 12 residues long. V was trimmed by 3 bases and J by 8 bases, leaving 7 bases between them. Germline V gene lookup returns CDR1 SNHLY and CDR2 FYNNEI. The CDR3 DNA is TGTGCCAGCAGTGAGACCGCTGGGGAGCTGTTTTTT. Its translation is CASSETAGELFF.